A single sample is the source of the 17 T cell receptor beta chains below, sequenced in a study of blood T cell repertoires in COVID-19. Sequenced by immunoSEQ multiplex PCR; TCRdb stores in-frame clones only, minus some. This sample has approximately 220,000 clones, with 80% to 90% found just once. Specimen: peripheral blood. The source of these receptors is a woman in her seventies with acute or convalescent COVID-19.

The CDR3: CATSDPGLKGNSPLHF. The CDR3 DNA is TGTGCCACCAGTGATCCGGGACTCAAGGGCAATTCACCCCTCCACTTT. This sequence joins TRBV24-1 and TRBJ1-6; possibly TRBD1 for D (5 bases). The CDR3 length is 16 residues. The V gene lost 3 bases and the J gene lost 7 bases, with 15 bases spanning the gap. Looked up from germline, CDR1 is KGHDR and CDR2 is SFDVKD.

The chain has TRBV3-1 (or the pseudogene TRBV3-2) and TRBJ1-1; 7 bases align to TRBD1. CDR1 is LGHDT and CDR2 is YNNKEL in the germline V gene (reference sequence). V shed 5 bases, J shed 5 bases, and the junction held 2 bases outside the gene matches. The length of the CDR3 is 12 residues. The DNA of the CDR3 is TGTGCCAGCAGCTCAGGGGGAACTGAAGCTTTCTTT. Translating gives CASSSGGTEAFF.

The CDR3 protein is CATFNSPNYGYTF. The CDR3 DNA reads TGTGCCACATTCAACAGCCCTAACTATGGCTACACCTTC. V usage is TRBV10-3 and J usage is TRBJ1-2; D not resolved. V lost 10 bases, J lost 0 bases, and 12 bases lay in between. Germline lookup yields CDR1 ENHRY and CDR2 SYGVKD. This CDR3 is 13 amino acids long.

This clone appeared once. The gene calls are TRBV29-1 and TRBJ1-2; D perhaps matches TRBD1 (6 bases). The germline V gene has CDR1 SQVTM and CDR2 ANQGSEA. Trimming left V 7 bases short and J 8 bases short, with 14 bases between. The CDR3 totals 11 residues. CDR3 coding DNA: TGCAGCGGCAGGGGATCGTACGGCTACACCTTC. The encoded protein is CSGRGSYGYTF.

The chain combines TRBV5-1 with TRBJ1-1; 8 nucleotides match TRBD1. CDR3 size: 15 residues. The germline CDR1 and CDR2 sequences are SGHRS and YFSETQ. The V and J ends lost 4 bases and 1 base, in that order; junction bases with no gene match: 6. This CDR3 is CASSDGRGPNTEAFF. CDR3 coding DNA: TGCGCCAGCAGCGACGGCAGGGGGCCGAACACTGAAGCTTTCTTT.

CDR3 loop: CASSQDRRDRGFQNIQYF. CDR3 DNA: TGTGCCAGCAGCCAAGATAGGAGGGACAGGGGTTTCCAAAACATTCAGTACTTC. The rearrangement links TRBV3-1 (or the pseudogene TRBV3-2) to TRBJ2-4; 10 bases fit TRBD1. Germline lookup yields CDR1 LGHDT and CDR2 YNNKEL (reference sequence). After removal of 0 bases from V and 5 bases from J, the junction contained 10 bases not matched to a gene. The CDR3 is made up of 18 amino acids.

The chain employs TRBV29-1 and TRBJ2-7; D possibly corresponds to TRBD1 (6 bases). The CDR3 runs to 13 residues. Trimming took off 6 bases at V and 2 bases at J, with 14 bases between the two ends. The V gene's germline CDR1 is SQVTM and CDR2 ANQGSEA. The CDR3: CSVLLDSAYEQYF. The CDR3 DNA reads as TGCAGCGTACTATTGGACAGCGCCTACGAGCAGTACTTC.

The CDR3 DNA reads TGTGCCATCAGTGGAGCTTCTCAGGGGGCGTCTTACGAGCAGTACTTC. This encodes CAISGASQGASYEQYF. J is TRBJ2-7 and V is TRBV10-3; 8 nucleotides align to TRBD1. This CDR3 spans 16 amino acids. CDR1 is ENHRY, CDR2 SYGVKD, per germline. After removal of 4 bases from V and 4 bases from J, the junction contained 12 bases not matched to a gene.

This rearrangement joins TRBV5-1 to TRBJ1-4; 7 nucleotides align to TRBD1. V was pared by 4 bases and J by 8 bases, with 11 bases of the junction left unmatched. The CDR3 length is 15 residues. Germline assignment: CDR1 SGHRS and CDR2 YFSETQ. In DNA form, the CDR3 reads TGCGCCAGCAGCCCGCGGAGACAGGGAGCCGAAAAACTGTTTTTT. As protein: CASSPRRQGAEKLFF.

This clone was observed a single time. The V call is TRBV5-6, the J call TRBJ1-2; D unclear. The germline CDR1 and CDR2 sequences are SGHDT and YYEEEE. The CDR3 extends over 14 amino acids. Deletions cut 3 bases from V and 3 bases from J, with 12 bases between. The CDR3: CASSWQRVHYGYTF. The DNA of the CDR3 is TGTGCCAGCAGCTGGCAGCGGGTCCACTATGGCTACACCTTC.

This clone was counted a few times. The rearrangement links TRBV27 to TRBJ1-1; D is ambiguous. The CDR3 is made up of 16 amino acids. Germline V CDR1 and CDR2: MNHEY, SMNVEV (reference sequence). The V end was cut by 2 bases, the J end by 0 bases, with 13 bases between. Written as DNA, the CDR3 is TGTGCCAGCAGTTTAACTCCGTCCTCAATGAACACTGAAGCTTTCTTT. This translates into CASSLTPSSMNTEAFF.

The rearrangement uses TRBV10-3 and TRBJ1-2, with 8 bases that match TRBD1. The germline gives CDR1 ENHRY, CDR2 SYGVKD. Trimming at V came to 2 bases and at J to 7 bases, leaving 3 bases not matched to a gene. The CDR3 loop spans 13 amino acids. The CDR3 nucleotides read TGTGCCATCAGTGAGGACAGGGGCGGTGGCTACACCTTC. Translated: CAISEDRGGGYTF.

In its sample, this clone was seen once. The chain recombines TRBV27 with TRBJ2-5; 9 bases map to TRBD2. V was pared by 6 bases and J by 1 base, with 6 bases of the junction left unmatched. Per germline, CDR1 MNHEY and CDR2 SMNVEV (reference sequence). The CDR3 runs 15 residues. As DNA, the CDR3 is TGTGCCAGCAGGAAGCGGGGGGCCCGCCAAGAGACCCAGTACTTC. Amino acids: CASRKRGARQETQYF.

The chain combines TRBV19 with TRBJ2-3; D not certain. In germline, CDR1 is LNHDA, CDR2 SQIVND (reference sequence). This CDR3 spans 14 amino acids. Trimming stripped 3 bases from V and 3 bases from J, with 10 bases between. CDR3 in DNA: TGTGCCAGTAGTATGATTATACAGACAGATACGCAGTATTTT. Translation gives CASSMIIQTDTQYF.

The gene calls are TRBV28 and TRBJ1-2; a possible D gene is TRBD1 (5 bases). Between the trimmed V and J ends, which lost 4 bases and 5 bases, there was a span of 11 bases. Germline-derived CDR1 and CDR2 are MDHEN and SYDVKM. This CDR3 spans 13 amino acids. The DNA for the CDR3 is TGTGCCAGCAGTTATACGGGGGGATATGGCTACACCTTC. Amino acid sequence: CASSYTGGYGYTF.

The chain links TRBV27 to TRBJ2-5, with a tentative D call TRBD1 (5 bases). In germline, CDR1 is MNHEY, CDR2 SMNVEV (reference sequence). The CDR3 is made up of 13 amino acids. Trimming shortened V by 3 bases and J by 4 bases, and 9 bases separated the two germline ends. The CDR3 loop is CASSFVGRETQYF. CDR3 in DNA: TGTGCCAGCAGTTTCGTGGGGCGAGAGACCCAGTACTTC.

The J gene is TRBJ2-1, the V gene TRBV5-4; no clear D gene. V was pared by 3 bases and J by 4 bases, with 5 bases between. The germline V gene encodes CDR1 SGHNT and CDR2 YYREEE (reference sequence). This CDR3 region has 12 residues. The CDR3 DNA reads TGTGCCAGCAGCTCTACTTACAATGAGCAGTTCTTC. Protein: CASSSTYNEQFF.